This T cell receptor beta chain derives from a study of shared clonotypes between healthy human individuals. Study results and limitations: Few donors restricted represented genetic and exposure-history diversity. When naive CD4 clonotypes were compared across a handful of donors, 4% to 6.5% were shared.

Healthy adults negative for HIV, lacking recent acute infections or vaccinations, served as donors. Into CD45RA+ naive and CD45RA-negative memory subsets, the CD4+ cells were split. Profiled with immunoSEQ multiplex PCR; TCRdb holds only in-frame clones, not every one. The repertoire consists of millions of clones, with over 85% occurring once and the leading ten covering 0.39%. To note about this clone: Its target is unknown.

The sequence came from a young man in good health. Some clones in this sample may be carry-over from other donors' samples. The sequenced sample was naive CD4+ T cells from PBMCs. Stated subset: CD45RA+ positively selected.

This CDR3 is CASSQLRQSDTQYF. Here the CDR3 DNA reads TGTGCCAGCAGCCAGTTAAGACAGTCAGATACGCAGTATTTT. The rearrangement uses TRBV4-2 and TRBJ2-3; a weak D match, TRBD1 (5 bases). The CDR3 is 14 amino acids. Trimming removed 3 bases at V and 4 bases at J, with 11 bases between. In germline, CDR1 is LGHNA, CDR2 YNFKEQ.